A single sample gave rise to the 19 T cell receptor beta chains below, sequenced in a study of blood T cell repertoires in COVID-19. Assay used: immunoSEQ multiplex PCR; TCRdb lists only in-frame clones, some missing. The data hold 250,000 or so clones, with approximately 89% observed a single time. The specimen was peripheral blood. The source of these receptors is a woman in her twenties or thirties with COVID-19, enrolled during active disease.

The chain is built from TRBV4-1 and TRBJ2-3; 14 positions match TRBD2. V shed 2 bases and J 5 bases; nucleotides not matched to a gene: 3. Per germline, CDR1 MGHRA and CDR2 YSYEKL. The length of the CDR3 is 16 residues. The CDR3 DNA follows: TGCGCCAGCAGCCAAATGACTAGCGGGGGGGGAGATACGCAGTATTTT. Protein sequence: CASSQMTSGGGDTQYF.

The V and J genes are TRBV9 and TRBJ1-2, with 7 nucleotides matching TRBD1. CDR3 length: 12 amino acids. V lost 2 bases and J lost 7; bases outside the gene matches: 2. Germline V CDR1 and CDR2: SGDLS, YYNGEE. CDR3 sequence: CASSVYRGGYTF. The CDR3 nucleotides are TGTGCCAGCAGCGTGTACAGGGGTGGCTACACCTTC. Supplemented by reference TRBV9 and TRBJ1-2, the full variable domain reads DSGVTQTPKHLITATGQRVTLRCSPRSGDLSVYWYQQSLDQGLQFLIQYYNGEERAKGNILERFSAQQFPDLHSELNLSSLELGDSALYFCASSVYRGGYTFGSGTRLTVV.

V is TRBV13 and J is TRBJ2-3, with 12 bases fitting TRBD2. This CDR3 comprises 21 residues. Germline V gives CDR1 PRHDT, CDR2 FYEKMQ (reference sequence). V was pared by 7 bases and J by 4 bases, with 24 bases of the junction left unmatched. The CDR3 protein is CASISARGLAGGPYPPDTQYF. The CDR3 bases are TGTGCCAGCATTTCCGCCAGGGGCCTAGCGGGAGGGCCGTACCCCCCAGATACGCAGTATTTT.

As for this clone: This sample includes further DNA sequences coding for the same CDR3. This chain joins TRBV9 and TRBJ1-2; perhaps TRBD1 as D (5 bases). This CDR3 spans 12 amino acids. V gave up 0 bases and J gave up 7 bases, with 7 bases separating them. Germline V gene sequence: CDR1 SGDLS, CDR2 YYNGEE. This chain's CDR3 is CASSVVGGGYTF. The CDR3 DNA is TGTGCCAGCAGCGTAGTGGGGGGTGGCTACACCTTC.

This chain links TRBV11-2 with TRBJ2-1, with 7 nucleotides matching TRBD1. J gave up 4 bases and V 5 bases, and 11 bases lay outside the gene matches. This CDR3 is 16 amino acids long. Per the germline V gene, CDR1 is SGHAT and CDR2 is FQNNGV. Here the CDR3 reads CASSAHPGTAYNEQFF. CDR3 bases: TGTGCCAGCAGCGCCCACCCCGGGACAGCATACAATGAGCAGTTCTTC.

This clone came up many times. The chain combines TRBV21-1 with TRBJ2-3; no DNA check was done on the table's D call, TRBD2. TRBV21-1 is recorded as a pseudogene. The CDR3 extends over 8 amino acids. The CDR3 spells CATAAQYF. For the CDR3, the DNA is TGTGCCACCGCGGCGCAGTATTTT.

This clone was found a few times. The chain is built from TRBV4-2 and TRBJ2-6; D may be TRBD1 (6 bases). The V and J ends lost 3 bases and 0 bases respectively, with 15 bases between them. CDR1 is LGHNA, CDR2 YNFKEQ, per germline. The CDR3 consists of 18 residues. The CDR3 is CASSQFQGSSSGANVLTF. CDR3 DNA sequence: TGTGCCAGCAGCCAGTTTCAGGGGTCGAGCTCTGGGGCCAACGTCCTGACTTTC.

This chain connects TRBV5-1 to TRBJ2-2; 7 positions agree with TRBD2. V lost 2 bases to trimming and J lost 5 bases; unmatched junction nucleotides: 6. The CDR3 is 15 amino acids. Germline values: CDR1 SGHRS, CDR2 YFSETQ. The CDR3 loop is CASSFGAGVTGELFF. CDR3 DNA: TGCGCCAGCAGCTTCGGGGCGGGAGTAACCGGGGAGCTGTTTTTT.

This clone has only one observation. The chain recombines TRBV25-1 with TRBJ1-4; D perhaps matches TRBD1 (5 bases). Trimming left V 2 bases short and J 7 bases short, with 14 bases between. From germline, CDR1 is MGHDK and CDR2 SYGVNS. The CDR3 consists of 15 residues. CDR3 in DNA: TGTGCCAGCAGTGAAACCCGAGTCGGGGGTGAAAAACTGTTTTTT. The encoded protein is CASSETRVGGEKLFF.

The chain couples TRBV2 to TRBJ1-4, with D possibly TRBD1 on 6 matching bases. CDR3 size: 14 residues. Germline V lookup: CDR1 SNHLY, CDR2 FYNNEI. Trimming pared 5 bases from V and 5 bases from J, leaving 12 bases between. The CDR3 sequence: CASSLQGPNEKLFF. In DNA, the CDR3 is TGTGCCAGCAGTTTACAGGGACCGAATGAAAAACTGTTTTTT.

There are a few counts of this clone. The chain employs TRBV20-1 and TRBJ1-1; a possible D gene is TRBD1 (6 bases). Between the trimmed V and J ends, which lost 3 bases and 0 bases, there was a span of 29 bases. Germline CDR1 reads DFQATT; CDR2 reads SNEGSKA (reference sequence). This CDR3 has 20 amino acids. This chain's CDR3 is CSASDRRSFFRQALNTEAFF. CDR3 in DNA: TGCAGTGCTAGTGATCGGCGGAGCTTTTTTAGACAGGCTTTGAACACTGAAGCTTTCTTT.

The chain joins TRBV19 to TRBJ1-2, with 12 bases identical to TRBD1. Germline-derived CDR1 and CDR2 are LNHDA and SQIVND (reference sequence). The CDR3 has 17 residues. The ends lost 4 bases at V and 4 bases at J; junction bases unmatched: 10. The CDR3 loop is CASSNRGTGGPSYGYTF. DNA for the CDR3: TGTGCCAGTAGTAACCGGGGGACAGGGGGCCCGAGCTATGGCTACACCTTC.

V and J are TRBV5-1 and TRBJ1-2, with 11 nucleotides matching TRBD1. Germline V gives CDR1 SGHRS, CDR2 YFSETQ. The CDR3 spans 15 residues. After removal of 0 bases from V and 4 bases from J, the junction contained 2 bases not matched to a gene. CDR3 nucleotide sequence: TGCGCCAGCAGCTTGGACGGGACAGGGGGCTATGGCTACACCTTC. Translation gives CASSLDGTGGYGYTF.

This sequence joins TRBV7-2 and TRBJ1-1; 11 nucleotides line up with TRBD1. V trimming: 5 bases; J trimming: 11 bases; junction bases outside the gene matches: 13. Germline V gene sequence: CDR1 SGHTA, CDR2 FQGNSA. This CDR3 is 15 amino acids long. CDR3 protein: CASSQLPPGQGVAFF. DNA of the CDR3: TGTGCCAGCAGCCAACTCCCCCCGGGACAGGGGGTGGCTTTCTTT.

The V gene is TRBV19, the J gene TRBJ2-5; 7 bases are a match to TRBD1. CDR1 and CDR2 (germline): LNHDA, SQIVND (reference sequence). The CDR3 covers 14 residues. V shed 4 bases and J 4 bases; nucleotides not matched to a gene: 6. DNA of the CDR3: TGTGCCAGTAGTACTTTCCGGGACAGAGAGACCCAGTACTTC. Amino acids: CASSTFRDRETQYF.

The CDR3 protein is CASSVQEQGVGNQPQHF. In DNA, the CDR3 is TGTGCCAGCAGCGTACAGGAACAGGGGGTGGGCAATCAGCCCCAGCATTTT. The chain combines TRBV27 with TRBJ1-5, with 8 bases aligning to TRBD1. The CDR3 loop spans 17 amino acids. CDR1 is MNHEY and CDR2 is SMNVEV in the germline V gene (reference sequence). The trim removed 6 bases at V and 2 bases at J, leaving 12 bases unmatched.

The CDR3 coding sequence is TGTGCCAGCAGCTCTAACCGGGACAGGGTTAAAAATGAGCAGTTCTTC. This translates into CASSSNRDRVKNEQFF. The chain links TRBV5-4 to TRBJ2-1; the match to TRBD1 covers 9 bases. Germline CDR1 and CDR2: SGHNT and YYREEE (reference sequence). Trimming took 3 bases from V and 7 from J; bases not matched to a gene: 11. CDR3 length equals 16 residues.

This clone was seen just once. Possible read error: a much larger clone is one base away. The J gene is TRBJ1-6, the V gene TRBV6-5; D gene ambiguous. The CDR3 is 14 amino acids. Trimming left V 5 bases short and J 0 bases short, with 5 bases between. Germline values: CDR1 MNHEY, CDR2 SVGAGI. The CDR3 DNA reads TGTGCCAGCAGTAAGAGCTCCTATAATTCACCCCTCCACTTT. Protein: CASSKSSYNSPLHF.

This sequence joins TRBV6-5 and TRBJ1-5; TRBD1 matches at 12 bases. This CDR3 has 14 amino acids. Germline-derived CDR1 and CDR2 are MNHEY and SVGAGI. After removal of 7 bases from V and 5 bases from J, the junction contained 3 bases not matched to a gene. The CDR3 here is CASKRDRGHQPQHF. The CDR3, as DNA: TGTGCCAGCAAGCGGGACAGGGGGCATCAGCCCCAGCATTTT.